This T cell receptor beta chain was retrieved from a study of post-analysis software for immune sequencing data (dated by TCRdb to between 2014 and 2016). Context from the whole study: Recorded disease courses included relapsing-remitting, secondary progressive and progressive-relapsing multiple sclerosis, with some patients lacking subtype annotation. A subset of samples was prepared in parallel using single-end sample barcoding, then pooled and co-amplified after Illumina adapter ligation. Patient repertoires were compared against 11 to 12 previously published healthy control repertoires from donors aged about 6 to 27 years. Summary of the overall study and its limitations: Compared with controls, multiple sclerosis patients had significantly lower normalized Chao1 diversity, a finding suggesting substantial peripheral T-cell clonal expansion. When samples were clustered directly using the F measure, samples prepared in the same batch co-clustered strongly, which prompted a batch-effect correction. The multiple sclerosis patient group was slightly younger than the control group. Significantly higher frequencies in patients than in controls were found for roughly five TRBV segments, including TRBV5-6, TRBV5-1 and TRBV20-1.

A remark on this clonotype: Its antigen is not yet known. Per-base quality was not reported, and no clone a single base away is much larger than it.

This specimen's time point label, interpreted: second blood draw from one MS patient after hematopoietic stem cell transplantation. TCR beta repertoires were profiled from peripheral blood of about a dozen young patients with multiple sclerosis to demonstrate the VDJtools post-analysis software. The multiple sclerosis patients were children and adolescents ranging in age from roughly 6 to 15 years. Libraries were built with PCR. This sample was sequenced with an Illumina HiSeq 2500. To reduce PCR and sequencing biases, unique molecular identifiers were built into the TCR beta cDNA libraries. Per 1 to 10 million input T cells, roughly 0.5 million cDNA molecules were obtained, such that each molecule approximated one T cell. The patient libraries were prepared and sequenced with the same protocol used for the earlier healthy control dataset. Samples belonging to the same batch were prepared together, multiplexed and sequenced on a shared HiSeq lane. Per the authors' processing: MIGEC handled the raw barcoded reads, throwing out single-read molecular identifier groups before consensus assembly and CDR3 extraction. Clonotype tables were post-analysed with VDJtools, and diversity was normalized by down-sampling all datasets to the smallest sample size. To correct batch-related cross-sample contamination, repertoire overlap clustering matched CDR3 amino acid sequences but not nucleotide sequences. The raw public reads went through TCRdb reprocessing: fastp at Q25, MiXCR clone calling, in-frame beta chains kept. Each entry merges the rows of one CDR3 protein and shows their most common DNA and genes. V and J calls and clone size were set by TCRdb, not the authors. This sample is represented by 160,000 or so distinct CDR3 sequences; around 36% of them were singletons. Roughly 28% of the sample is taken by the ten largest.

CDR1 and CDR2 are drawn from the germline V gene (reference sequence): LNHDA, SQIVND. From its cysteine to its phenylalanine, the CDR3 spans 19 amino acids. Only CDR3 DNA is held: 57 bases, read in frame from base 1. V is trimmed back by 7 bases and J by 0 bases, and the junction contains 18 bases that no gene match accounts for. The sequence was collected from a girl between 10 and 17 years old with multiple sclerosis. Donor details come from another sample of the same person, matched by shared clones. The chain joins TRBV19 to TRBJ2-4; the central 7 bases match TRBD2. Specimen: blood, collected after autologous hematopoietic stem cell transplantation. The CDR3 protein is CASTTPGEGRDVAKNIQYF. The DNA sequence follows: TGTGCCAGTACCACTCCCGGGGAGGGCAGAGACGTAGCCAAAAACATTCAGTACTTC. Supplemented by the reference TRBV19 and TRBJ2-4 proteins around the CDR3, the complete variable domain is DGGITQSPKYLFRKEGQNVTLSCEQNLNHDAMYWYRQDPGQGLRLIYYSQIVNDFQKGDIAEGYSVSREKKESFPLTVTSAQKNPTAFYLCASTTPGEGRDVAKNIQYFGAGTRLSVL.